This T cell receptor beta chain was profiled in a study of radiotherapy plus CTLA-4 blockade in lung cancer. Findings of the study overall: The study found tumor-derived TCR clones expanded in blood after radiotherapy plus ipilimumab. Reported findings show early blood T cell clone dynamics, with interferon-beta, best predicted response.

The assay was immunoSEQ multiplex PCR, and TCRdb's table has in-frame clones only and misses some. The top ten clones hold about 4% of a sample with around 70,000 clones, around 81% of them seen once. Germline loops: CDR1 KGHSH, CDR2 LQKENI. V lost 5 bases, J lost 6 bases, and 11 bases lay in between. The CDR3 totals 13 residues. A note on this clone: Its antigen is unknown.

The chain links TRBV18 to TRBJ1-5; the D is unclear. The source material was peripheral blood, sampled from a patient treated with radiotherapy plus ipilimumab. This receptor was identified in a human donor with non-small cell lung cancer who had a partial response to radiotherapy plus ipilimumab. CDR3: CASSFQPGQPQHF. The CDR3 DNA follows: TGTGCCAGCTCATTTCAACCGGGTCAGCCCCAGCATTTT.